This TCR beta chain was identified in a study of PD-L1 blockade in urothelial cancer (dated by TCRdb to 2017 to 2019). About the investigation overall: All patients started therapy in about 2014 and received atezolizumab 1,200 mg intravenously every 3 weeks. About 85% of the roughly 29 patients were identified as males with urothelial cancer of bladder origin, and a prior smoking history was reported by 18 of 29 patients. Under 10 patients reached durable clinical benefit, while some 19 patients did not. Blood samples were analyzed 3 weeks after the start of treatment (second dose) and 6 weeks after the start of treatment. Over 28 patients had pretreatment blood TCR-seq, roughly 24 had at least one posttreatment blood collection, and roughly 24 had tumor TCR-seq. Patients had an ECOG performance status of 0 or 1 and had received between 0 and 3 prior chemotherapy regimens. A median of approximately 140,000 T cells and 65,000 to 90,000 unique TCRs was obtained from blood samples, and a median clonality of approximately 0.077 was observed. Durable clinical benefit was defined as a progression-free survival longer than 6 months, and TCR features were additionally tested against progression-free survival and overall survival. In the same patients, pretreatment tumors underwent whole exome sequencing and RNA sequencing in addition to TCR sequencing. An exploratory multi-omic analysis was conducted of the somatic, immune and clinical correlates of response to PD-L1 blockade with atezolizumab in urothelial cancer. Pretreatment tumor samples, along with matched peripheral blood collected serially before and after atezolizumab treatment, underwent TCR sequencing. Study-level results and caveats: At 3 weeks after the start of treatment, tumor-associated TCR clones in peripheral blood had expanded more in patients with durable benefit (n of about 20, p = 0.022). Improved progression-free and overall survival was found to be associated with pretreatment peripheral blood TCR clonality below the median. Because the sample size was small (n of about 27) and many exploratory analyses were performed, the results are intended to be hypothesis-generating.

A cohort of roughly 30 patients with locally advanced or metastatic urothelial carcinoma, treated at Memorial Sloan Kettering on a trial protocol, was included. Peripheral blood mononuclear cells were collected pretreatment and during treatment, with between 1 and 8 total time points obtained per patient. The Qiagen DNeasy Blood extraction kit was used to purify genomic DNA from total PBMCs and tumor samples. PBMCs were collected pretreatment and during treatment, and were isolated and stored as previously described. Synthetic TCR analog templates were spiked into each PCR so that absolute template abundance could be estimated from read counts. The immunoSEQ assay was used to amplify TCRbeta CDR3 regions from genomic DNA with bias-controlled V and J gene primers. Sequencing of rearranged TCRbeta segments was done at approximately 20X coverage. The source study handled its data this way. Sequencing errors were corrected by clustering and CDR3s were annotated against IMGT to assign V, D and J genes. Only productive TCRbeta rearrangements were used in downstream analyses, excluding out-of-frame or stop-codon sequences. Clonality was computed as one minus Shannon entropy normalized by the log of the number of unique productive sequences. Clones differing between time points or between blood and tumor were identified by Fisher's exact test with Benjamini-Hochberg correction at adjusted p below 0.01. Sourced from immuneACCESS, this table was stored by TCRdb with only in-frame sequences that have V and J called. A share of the clones is absent; for the studies checked, an unresolved V gene accounts for under half, and the remainder has no known explanation. For V, J and clone size, that table is used; D and trimming come from the DNA. This sample lists 35,000 to 45,000 clones; more than 70% were detected once. The ten most abundant clones make up around an eighth of the sample.

Note on this clone: There is no known antigen for this receptor. No qualities accompany the bases; no much larger clone lies one base away.

The germline V gene (reference sequence) sets CDR1 to SGHKS and CDR2 to YYEKEE. Germline trimming: 4 bases from V, 6 bases from J; junction bases outside gene matches: 11. From its cysteine to its phenylalanine, the CDR3 spans 16 amino acids. This entry keeps only the CDR3 DNA: 48 bases, framed from base 1. The source of this sequence is a woman between 55 and 75 years old with urothelial cancer. The sequences come from PBMCs, collected around atezolizumab (anti-PD-L1) treatment. This chain joins TRBV5-5 to TRBJ2-7; 12 middle bases align to TRBD2. The CDR3 reads CASSQKPSGGALEQYF. DNA sequence: TGTGCCAGCAGCCAGAAACCTAGCGGGGGGGCCCTCGAGCAGTACTTC.